Reported below is one TCR beta chain. This sample is drawn from a study of blood T cell repertoires in COVID-19. Study-level background: Acute-phase and convalescent COVID-19 samples originated in the United States, Italy and Spain. PBMCs, B-cell-depleted T cells, or T cells provided the cDNA or gDNA that made up the material.

Methods used by the authors: Amplifying reference gene primers gave estimates of nucleated cell counts. Profiled with immunoSEQ multiplex PCR; TCRdb holds only in-frame clones, not every one. That table gives V, J and clone size, and the DNA gave D and trimming. The data show 60,000 to 95,000 clones, 91% seen once. The TCR originated in a human donor in a cohort sampled during active COVID-19. Source material: peripheral blood.

The DNA for the CDR3 is TGTGCCAGCAGTCTGACAGGGGAGAGCACTGAAGCTTTCTTT. Translation gives CASSLTGESTEAFF. The chain is built from TRBV2 and TRBJ1-1, with TRBD1 matching over 8 bases. After removal of 5 bases from V and 4 bases from J, the junction contained 6 bases not matched to a gene. CDR1 and CDR2 (germline): SNHLY, FYNNEI. This CDR3 region has 14 residues.